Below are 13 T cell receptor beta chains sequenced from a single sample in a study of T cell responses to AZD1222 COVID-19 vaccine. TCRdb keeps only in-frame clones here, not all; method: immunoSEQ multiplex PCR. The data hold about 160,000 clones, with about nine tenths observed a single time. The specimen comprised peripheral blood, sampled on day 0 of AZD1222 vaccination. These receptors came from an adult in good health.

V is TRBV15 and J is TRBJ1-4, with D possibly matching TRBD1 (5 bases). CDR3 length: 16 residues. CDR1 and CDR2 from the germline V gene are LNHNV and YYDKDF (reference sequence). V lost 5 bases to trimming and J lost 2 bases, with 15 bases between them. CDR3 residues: CATSWGPPPTNEKLFF. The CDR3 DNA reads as TGTGCCACCAGCTGGGGCCCACCCCCGACTAATGAAAAACTGTTTTTT.

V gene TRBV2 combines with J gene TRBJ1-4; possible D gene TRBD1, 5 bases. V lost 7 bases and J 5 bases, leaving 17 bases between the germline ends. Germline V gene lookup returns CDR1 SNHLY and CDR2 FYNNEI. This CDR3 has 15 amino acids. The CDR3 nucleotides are TGTGCCAGCACGAGGCAGGGAGGTTCCAATGAAAAACTGTTTTTT. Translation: CASTRQGGSNEKLFF.

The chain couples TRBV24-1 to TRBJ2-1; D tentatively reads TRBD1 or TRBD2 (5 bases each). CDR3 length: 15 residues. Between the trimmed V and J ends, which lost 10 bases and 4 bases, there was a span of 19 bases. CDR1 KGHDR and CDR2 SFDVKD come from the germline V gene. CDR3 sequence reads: CATSHRDVLYNEQFF. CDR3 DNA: TGTGCCACGTCCCACCGGGACGTCCTTTACAATGAGCAGTTCTTC.

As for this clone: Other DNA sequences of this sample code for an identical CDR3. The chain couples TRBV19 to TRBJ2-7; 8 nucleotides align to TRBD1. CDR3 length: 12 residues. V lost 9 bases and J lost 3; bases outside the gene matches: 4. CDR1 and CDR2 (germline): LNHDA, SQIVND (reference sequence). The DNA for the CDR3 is TGTGCCAGCTCTGACAGGGGCTACGAGCAGTACTTC. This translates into CASSDRGYEQYF.

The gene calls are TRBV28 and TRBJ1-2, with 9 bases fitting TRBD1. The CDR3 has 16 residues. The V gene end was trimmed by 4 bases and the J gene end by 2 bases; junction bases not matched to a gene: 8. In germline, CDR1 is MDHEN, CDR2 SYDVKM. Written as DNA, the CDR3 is TGTGCCAGCAGTTCCCCCGGGACAGGGACCAACTATGGCTACACCTTC. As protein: CASSSPGTGTNYGYTF.

This chain's CDR3 is CAGPNPPTYNEQFF. The CDR3 DNA reads as TGTGCCGGCCCGAACCCCCCAACCTACAATGAGCAGTTCTTC. The chain is built from TRBV6-9 and TRBJ2-1; D unclear. This CDR3 has 14 amino acids. In germline, CDR1 is MNHGY, CDR2 SVAAGI. Trimming left V 11 bases short and J 2 bases short, with 16 bases between.

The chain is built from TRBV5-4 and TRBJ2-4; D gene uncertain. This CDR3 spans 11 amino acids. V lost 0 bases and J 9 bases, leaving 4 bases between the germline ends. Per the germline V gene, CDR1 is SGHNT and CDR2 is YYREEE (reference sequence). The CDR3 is CASSLEGIQYF. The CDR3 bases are TGTGCCAGCAGCTTGGAGGGCATTCAGTACTTC. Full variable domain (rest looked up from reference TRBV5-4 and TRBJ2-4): ETGVTQSPTHLIKTRGQQVTLRCSSQSGHNTVSWYQQALGQGPQFIFQYYREEENGRGNFPPRFSGLQFPNYSSELNVNALELDDSALYLCASSLEGIQYFGAGTRLSVL.

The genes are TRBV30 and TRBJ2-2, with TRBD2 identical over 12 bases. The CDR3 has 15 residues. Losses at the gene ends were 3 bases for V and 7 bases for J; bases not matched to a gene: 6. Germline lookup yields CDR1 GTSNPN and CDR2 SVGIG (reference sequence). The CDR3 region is CAWSRLAGAVGELFF. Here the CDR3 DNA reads TGTGCCTGGAGCAGACTAGCGGGAGCGGTCGGGGAGCTGTTTTTT.

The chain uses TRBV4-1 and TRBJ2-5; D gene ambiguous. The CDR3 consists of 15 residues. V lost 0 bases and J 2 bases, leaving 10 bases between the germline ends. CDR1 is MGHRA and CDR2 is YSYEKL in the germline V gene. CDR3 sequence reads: CASSQDRHTQETQYF. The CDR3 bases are TGCGCCAGCAGCCAAGATCGTCACACGCAAGAGACCCAGTACTTC.

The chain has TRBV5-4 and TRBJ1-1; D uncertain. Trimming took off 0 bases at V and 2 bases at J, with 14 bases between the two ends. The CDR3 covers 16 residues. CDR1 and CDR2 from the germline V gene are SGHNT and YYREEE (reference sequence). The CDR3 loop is CASSLAGYGVNTEAFF. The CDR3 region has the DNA TGTGCCAGCAGCTTGGCCGGGTATGGAGTAAACACTGAAGCTTTCTTT.

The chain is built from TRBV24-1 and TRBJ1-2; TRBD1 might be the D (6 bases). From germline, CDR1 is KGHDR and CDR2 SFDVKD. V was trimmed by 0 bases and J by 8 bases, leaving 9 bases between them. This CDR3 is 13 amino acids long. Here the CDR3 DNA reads TGTGCCACCAGTGATTTGCAGGGGAAGGGCTACACCTTC. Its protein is CATSDLQGKGYTF.

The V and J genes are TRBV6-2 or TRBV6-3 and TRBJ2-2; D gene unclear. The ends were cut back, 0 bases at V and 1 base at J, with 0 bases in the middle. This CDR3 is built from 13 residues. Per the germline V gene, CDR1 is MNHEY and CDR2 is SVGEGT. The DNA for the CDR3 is TGTGCCAGCAGTTACTCGAACACCGGGGAGCTGTTTTTT. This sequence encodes CASSYSNTGELFF.

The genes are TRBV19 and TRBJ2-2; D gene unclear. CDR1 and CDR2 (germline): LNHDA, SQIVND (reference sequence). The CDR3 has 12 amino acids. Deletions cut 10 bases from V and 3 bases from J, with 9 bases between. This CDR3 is CATLWDTGELFF. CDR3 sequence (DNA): TGTGCCACCTTATGGGACACCGGGGAGCTGTTTTTT.